Here is one T cell receptor beta chain with its context. Its antigen remains unidentified. CDR3 length: 13 amino acids. V was shortened by 0 bases and J by 6 bases, with 7 bases between the two germline ends. Germline V gene sequence: CDR1 SGHRS, CDR2 YFSETQ. The time point was: week 23, last vaccination. Vaccination comprised doses that each held 300 ug of mutant IDH1 20-mer peptide, plus topical imiquimod. Profiled with immunoSEQ multiplex PCR; TCRdb holds only in-frame clones, not every one. The profile shows 43,000 or so clones, roughly 83% of them singletons. This sample is part of a study of a mutant IDH1 vaccine in newly diagnosed glioma.

This TCR derives from a woman between 18 and 29 years old with glioma. Some clones in this sample may be carry-over from other donors' samples. The material sequenced was PBMCs, taken from a glioma patient whose treatment included an IDH1 peptide vaccine. The chain combines TRBV5-1 with TRBJ2-1, with D uncertain. CDR3 in amino acids: CASSLVGPNEQFF. The CDR3 DNA sequence: TGCGCCAGCAGCTTGGTAGGTCCCAATGAGCAGTTCTTC.